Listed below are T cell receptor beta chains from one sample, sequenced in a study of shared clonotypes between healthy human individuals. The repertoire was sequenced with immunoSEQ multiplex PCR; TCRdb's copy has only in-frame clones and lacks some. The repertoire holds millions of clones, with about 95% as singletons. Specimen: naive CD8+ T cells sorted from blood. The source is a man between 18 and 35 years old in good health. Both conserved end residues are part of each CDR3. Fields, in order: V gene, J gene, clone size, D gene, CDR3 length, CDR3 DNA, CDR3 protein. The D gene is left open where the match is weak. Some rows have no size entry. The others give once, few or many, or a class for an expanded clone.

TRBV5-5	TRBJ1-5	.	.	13	TGTGCCAGCAGCTTGTCCGGTGGGCAGCCCCAGCATTTT	CASSLSGGQPQHF
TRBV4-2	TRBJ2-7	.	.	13	TGTGCCAGCAGCCCCCAGTGGACCTACGAGCAGTACTTC	CASSPQWTYEQYF
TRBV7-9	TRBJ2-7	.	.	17	TGTGCCAGCAGTCACCTAAGAGGGCCGGACAGCTCCTACGAGCAGTACTTC	CASSHLRGPDSSYEQYF
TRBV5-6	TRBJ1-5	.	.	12	TGTGCCAGCAGCACAGGGATTCAGCCCCAGCATTTT	CASSTGIQPQHF
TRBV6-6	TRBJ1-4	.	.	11	TGTGCCAGCACAATAGGTGAAAAACTGTTTTTT	CASTIGEKLFF
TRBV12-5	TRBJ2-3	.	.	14	TGTGCTAGTGGCCAGGGCCGAGTCGAAGATACGCAGTATTTT	CASGQGRVEDTQYF
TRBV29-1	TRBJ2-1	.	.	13	TGCAGCGTTGAGGGGATCTCCTACAATGAGCAGTTCTTC	CSVEGISYNEQFF
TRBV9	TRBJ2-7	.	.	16	TGTGCCAGCAGCGTAGCGGAGAGCGGGCATTCCTACGAGCAGTACTTC	CASSVAESGHSYEQYF
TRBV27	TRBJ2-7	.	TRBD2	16	TGTGCCAGCAGTTTATCCTCAGCGGGAGTAGAGTACGAGCAGTACTTC	CASSLSSAGVEYEQYF
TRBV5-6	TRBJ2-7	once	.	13	TGTGCCAGCAGCATCGGACAGACCTACGAGCAGTACTTC	CASSIGQTYEQYF
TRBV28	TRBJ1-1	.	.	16	TGTGCCAGCAGCCTCCGGACACTATCGATAGGCACTGAAGCTTTCTTT	CASSLRTLSIGTEAFF
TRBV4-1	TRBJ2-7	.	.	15	TGCGCCAGCAGCCCTATATCGGGCCCGGCGGCCGAGCAGTACTTC	CASSPISGPAAEQYF
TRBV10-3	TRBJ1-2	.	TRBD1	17	TGTGCCACCTCCGATCTGTCCGGGACAGGGAGTTTAGGTGGCTACACCTTC	CATSDLSGTGSLGGYTF
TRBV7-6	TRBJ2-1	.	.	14	TGTGCCAGCAGCATCGACCCAGGGGAAAATGAGCAGTTCTTC	CASSIDPGENEQFF
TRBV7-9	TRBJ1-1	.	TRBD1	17	TGTGCCAGCAGCTTAGGGTTCGGCAGGGGGCGCGAAAGTGAAGCTTTCTTT	CASSLGFGRGRESEAFF
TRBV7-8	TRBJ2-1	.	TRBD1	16	TGTGCCAGCAGCTCCATCAGGACAGGGAACCGCAATGAGCAGTTCTTC	CASSSIRTGNRNEQFF
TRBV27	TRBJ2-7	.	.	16	TGTGCCAGCAGTCCCTCGCAGGGGACATTCTCCTACGAGCAATACTTC	CASSPSQGTFSYEQYF
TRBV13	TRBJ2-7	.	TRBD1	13	TGTGCCAGTTCGGACAGGGTGGTCGACGAGCAGTACTTC	CASSDRVVDEQYF
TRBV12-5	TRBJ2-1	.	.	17	TGTGCTAGTGGTTTGGTACTGGAGGGGGCCTCCTACAATGAGCAGTTCTTC	CASGLVLEGASYNEQFF
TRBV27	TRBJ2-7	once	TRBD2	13	TGTGCCAGCAGCCTAGCGGGAGCGCGGGAGCAGTACTTC	CASSLAGAREQYF
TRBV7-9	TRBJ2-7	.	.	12	TGTGCCAGCAGCCCGCATCCCTACGAGCAGTACTTC	CASSPHPYEQYF
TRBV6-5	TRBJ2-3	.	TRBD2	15	TGTGCCAGCAGTTCTTATCGGGAGGGCCTGAATACGCAGTATTTT	CASSSYREGLNTQYF
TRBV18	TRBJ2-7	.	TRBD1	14	TGTGCCAGCTCACTCCGGGACAGGGTTGACGAGCAGTACTTC	CASSLRDRVDEQYF
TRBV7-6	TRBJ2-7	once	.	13	TGTGCCAGCAGCCCCGGACTATCCTACGAGCAGTACTTC	CASSPGLSYEQYF
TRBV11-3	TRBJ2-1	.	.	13	TGTGCCAGCAGGGGACGGTCCCAGAATGAGCAGTTCTTC	CASRGRSQNEQFF
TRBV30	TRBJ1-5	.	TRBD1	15	TGTGCCTGGAGTGTCTCGGCAGGGACAGGTCAGCCCCAGCATTTT	CAWSVSAGTGQPQHF
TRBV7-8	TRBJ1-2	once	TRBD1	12	TGTGCCAGCTCCGGGACAGGGGATGGCTACACCTTC	CASSGTGDGYTF
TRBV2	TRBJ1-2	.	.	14	TGTGCCAGCACCTTAATGAGCACAGTCGCTGGCTACACCTTC	CASTLMSTVAGYTF
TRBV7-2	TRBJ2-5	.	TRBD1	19	TGTGCCAGCAGCTCTTCCGGGACAGGGTGGGAGGGCAGCCAAGAGACCCAGTACTTC	CASSSSGTGWEGSQETQYF
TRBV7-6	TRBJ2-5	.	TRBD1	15	TGTGCCAGCAGCGCCAGACAGGGGGTCCGAGAGACCCAGTACTTC	CASSARQGVRETQYF
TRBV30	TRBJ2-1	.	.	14	TGTGCCTGGAGTGTTGGGGCAGGCTACAATGAGCAGTTCTTC	CAWSVGAGYNEQFF
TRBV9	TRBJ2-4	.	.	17	TGTGCCAGCAGCGTAGGATCGATGGAAGGGGCCAAAAACATTCAGTACTTC	CASSVGSMEGAKNIQYF
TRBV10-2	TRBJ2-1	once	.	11	TGCGCCAGCAGTGACGGCAATGAGCAGTTCTTC	CASSDGNEQFF
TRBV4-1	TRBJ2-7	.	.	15	TGCGCCAGCAGCCAAGGGCAGGGGGGGGCCTACGAGCAGTACTTC	CASSQGQGGAYEQYF
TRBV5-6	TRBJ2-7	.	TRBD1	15	TGTGCCAGCAGCACACAGACAGGGGGCGCGAACGAGCAGTACTTC	CASSTQTGGANEQYF
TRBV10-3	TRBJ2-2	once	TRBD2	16	TGTGCCATCAGGGGATCTAGCGGGCCTGACACCGGGGAGCTGTTTTTT	CAIRGSSGPDTGELFF
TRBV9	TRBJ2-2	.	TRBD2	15	TGTGCCAGCAGCGCGACTAGCGGGGGGGCCGGGGAGCTGTTTTTT	CASSATSGGAGELFF
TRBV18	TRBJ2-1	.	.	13	TGTGCCAGCTCACCAAGGGGGTCCGATGAGCAGTTCTTC	CASSPRGSDEQFF
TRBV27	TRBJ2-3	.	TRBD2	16	TGTGCCAGCACCAACGGACTAGCGGGAGTAAGGGATACGCAGTATTTT	CASTNGLAGVRDTQYF
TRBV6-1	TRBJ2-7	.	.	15	TGTGCCAGCAGTGTTAGGGACATCGTCGCCTACGAGCAGTACTTC	CASSVRDIVAYEQYF
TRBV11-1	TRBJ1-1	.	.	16	TGTGCCAGCAGCAATCGGGCCCAAGTAGTGAACACTGAAGCTTTCTTT	CASSNRAQVVNTEAFF
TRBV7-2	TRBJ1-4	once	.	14	TGTGCCAGCAGCTTTTGGGGTTATGACGAAAAACTGTTTTTT	CASSFWGYDEKLFF
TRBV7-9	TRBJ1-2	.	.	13	TGTGCCAGCAGCTCCACGGGAGATGCTGGCTACACCTTC	CASSSTGDAGYTF
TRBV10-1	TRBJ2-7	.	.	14	TGCGCCAGCAGTGATGCCAAAGCGGCCTACGAGCAGTACTTC	CASSDAKAAYEQYF
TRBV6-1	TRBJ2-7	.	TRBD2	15	TGTGCCAGCAGTGCGGGACTAGCGGGCCGGTGGGAGCAGTACTTC	CASSAGLAGRWEQYF
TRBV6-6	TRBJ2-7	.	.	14	TGTGCCAGCAGCCTTACAAGGGCACCCTACGAGCAGTACTTC	CASSLTRAPYEQYF
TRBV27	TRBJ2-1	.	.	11	TGTGCCAGCAGGGGGTACAATGAGCAGTTCTTC	CASRGYNEQFF
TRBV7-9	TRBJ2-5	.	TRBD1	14	TGTGCCAGCAGCTCCGGGACAGGGGAAGAGACCCAGTACTTC	CASSSGTGEETQYF
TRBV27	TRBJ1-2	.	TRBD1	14	TGTGCCAGCAGGAAGACAGGGTCTGGCTATGGCTACACCTTC	CASRKTGSGYGYTF
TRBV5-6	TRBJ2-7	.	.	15	TGTGCCAGCAGCTTGTCGTATGGAGTTTCCTACGAGCAGTACTTC	CASSLSYGVSYEQYF